This note documents a single T cell receptor (beta chain) sequence. Its antigen remains unknown. The sample belongs to a study of a mutant IDH1 vaccine in newly diagnosed glioma. Study context: Patients began vaccination 4-6 weeks after radiotherapy alone, or with temozolomide cycles.

Whole-study findings and limits: There seemed to be no relation between pseudoprogression and changes in top peripheral T cell clonotypes. Immune responses induced by vaccination arose in under 95% of the patients.

This table comes from immunoSEQ multiplex PCR, and its TCRdb copy is limited to in-frame clones, with some not included. Of about 65,000 clones listed, around 84% are singletons. The time point is: week 23, last vaccination. It was 300 ug of mutant IDH1 20-mer peptide that made up each vaccine dose, given with topical imiquimod. This receptor was taken from a man aged 25 to 40 with glioma. Specimen: PBMCs, collected from a glioma patient whose treatment included an IDH1 peptide vaccine.

The CDR3 here is CASSARDSHGYTF. The CDR3 DNA sequence: TGTGCCAGCAGCGCCCGGGACAGCCATGGCTACACCTTC. This chain links TRBV11-2 with TRBJ1-2; 7 bases map to TRBD1. The germline gives CDR1 SGHAT, CDR2 FQNNGV. Trimming cost V 5 bases and J 6 bases; bases outside gene matches: 6. The CDR3 length is 13 residues.